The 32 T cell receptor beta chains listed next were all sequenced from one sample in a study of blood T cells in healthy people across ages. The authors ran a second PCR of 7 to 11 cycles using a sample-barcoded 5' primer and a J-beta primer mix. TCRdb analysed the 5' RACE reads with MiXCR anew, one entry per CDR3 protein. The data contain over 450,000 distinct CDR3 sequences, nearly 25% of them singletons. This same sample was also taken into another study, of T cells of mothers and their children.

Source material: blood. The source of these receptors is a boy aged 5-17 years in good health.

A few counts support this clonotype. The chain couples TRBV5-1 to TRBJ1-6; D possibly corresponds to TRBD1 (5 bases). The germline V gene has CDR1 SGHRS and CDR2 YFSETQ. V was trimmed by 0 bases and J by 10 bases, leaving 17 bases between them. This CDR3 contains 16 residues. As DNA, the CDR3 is TGCGCCAGCAGCTTGGGGAATGGGCAGGGTCGATCACCCCTCCACTTT. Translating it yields CASSLGNGQGRSPLHF.

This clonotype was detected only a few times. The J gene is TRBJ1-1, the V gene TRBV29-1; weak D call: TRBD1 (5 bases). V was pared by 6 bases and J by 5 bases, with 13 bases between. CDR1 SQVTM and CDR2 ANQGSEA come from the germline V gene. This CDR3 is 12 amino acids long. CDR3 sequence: CSVPRVGTEAFF. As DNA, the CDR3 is TGCAGCGTACCCAGGGTAGGGACTGAAGCTTTCTTT.

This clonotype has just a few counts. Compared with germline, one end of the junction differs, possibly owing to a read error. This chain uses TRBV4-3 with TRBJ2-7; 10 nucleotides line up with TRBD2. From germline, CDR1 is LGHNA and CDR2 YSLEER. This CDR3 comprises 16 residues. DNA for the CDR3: TGCGCCCGCAGCCGGCTAGCGGGAGCCCCATCCTACGAGCAGTACTTC. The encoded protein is CARSRLAGAPSYEQYF.

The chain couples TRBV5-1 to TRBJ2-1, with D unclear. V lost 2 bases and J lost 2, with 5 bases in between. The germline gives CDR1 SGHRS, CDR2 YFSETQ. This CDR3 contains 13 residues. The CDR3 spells CASSFRTYNEQFF. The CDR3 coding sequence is TGCGCCAGCAGCTTCAGGACCTACAATGAGCAGTTCTTC.

The CDR3 is CASSTLRPAGSYNSPLHF. The CDR3 DNA reads as TGTGCCAGCAGCACGTTAAGGCCGGCTGGCTCCTATAATTCACCCCTCCACTTT. This rearrangement joins TRBV12-3 or TRBV12-4 to TRBJ1-6; the D is unclear. The CDR3 covers 18 residues. The V gene lost 6 bases and the J gene lost 0 bases, with 18 bases spanning the gap.

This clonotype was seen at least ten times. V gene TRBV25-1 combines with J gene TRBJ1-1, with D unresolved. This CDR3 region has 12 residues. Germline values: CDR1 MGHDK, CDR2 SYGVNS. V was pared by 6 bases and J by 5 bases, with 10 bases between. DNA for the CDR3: TGTGCCAGCAGCCAAACCGGGACTGAAGCTTTCTTT. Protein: CASSQTGTEAFF.

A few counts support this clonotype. The CDR3 sequence is CSATGAISQPQHF. CDR3 DNA sequence: TGCAGTGCGACCGGGGCTATCAGTCAGCCCCAGCATTTT. The chain recombines TRBV20-1 with TRBJ1-5; D perhaps matches TRBD1 (5 bases). Trimming took off 6 bases at V and 6 bases at J, with 15 bases between the two ends. This CDR3 contains 13 residues. Germline assignment: CDR1 DFQATT and CDR2 SNEGSKA (reference sequence).

CDR3 DNA sequence: TGTGCCACCAGTGACCCCGGGACTTTCGATGAAAAACTGTTTTTT. Its translation is CATSDPGTFDEKLFF. The V gene is TRBV24-1, the J gene TRBJ1-4, with TRBD1 as a possible D gene (5 bases). Germline CDR1 KGHDR, CDR2 SFDVKD. The germline V and J ends were trimmed by 4 bases and 6 bases, with 14 bases remaining between them. CDR3 size: 15 residues.

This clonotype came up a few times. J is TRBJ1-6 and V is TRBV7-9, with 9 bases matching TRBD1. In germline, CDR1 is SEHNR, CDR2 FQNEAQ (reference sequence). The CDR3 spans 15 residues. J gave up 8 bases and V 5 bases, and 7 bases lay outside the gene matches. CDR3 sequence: CASSLGQGSYSPLHF. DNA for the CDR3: TGTGCCAGCAGCCTCGGACAGGGGAGTTATTCACCCCTCCACTTT.

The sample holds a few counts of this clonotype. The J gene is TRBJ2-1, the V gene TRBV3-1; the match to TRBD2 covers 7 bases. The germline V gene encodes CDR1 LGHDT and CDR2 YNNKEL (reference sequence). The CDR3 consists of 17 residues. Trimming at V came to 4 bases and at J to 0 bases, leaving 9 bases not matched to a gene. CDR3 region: CASSLIGGGSSYNEQFF. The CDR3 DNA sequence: TGTGCCAGCAGCCTGATTGGCGGGGGAAGCTCCTACAATGAGCAGTTCTTC.

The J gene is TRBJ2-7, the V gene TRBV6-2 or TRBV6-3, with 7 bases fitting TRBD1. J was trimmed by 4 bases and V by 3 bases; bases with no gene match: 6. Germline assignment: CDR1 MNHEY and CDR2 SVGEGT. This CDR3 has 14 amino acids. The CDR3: CASSYRQGEYEQYF. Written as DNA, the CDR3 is TGTGCCAGCAGTTATAGGCAGGGGGAATACGAGCAGTACTTC.

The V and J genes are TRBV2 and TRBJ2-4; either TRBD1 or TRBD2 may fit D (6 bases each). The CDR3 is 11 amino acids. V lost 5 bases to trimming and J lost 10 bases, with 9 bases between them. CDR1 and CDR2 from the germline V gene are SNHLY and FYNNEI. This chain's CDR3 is CASSTGTIQYF. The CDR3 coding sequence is TGTGCCAGCAGTACAGGGACTATTCAGTACTTC.

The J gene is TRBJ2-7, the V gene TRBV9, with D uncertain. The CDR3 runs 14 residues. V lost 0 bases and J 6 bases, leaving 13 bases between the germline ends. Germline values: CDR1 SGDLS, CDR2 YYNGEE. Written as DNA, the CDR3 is TGTGCCAGCAGCGTAGGTGGGCTAGAGGTCGAGCAGTACTTC. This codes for CASSVGGLEVEQYF.

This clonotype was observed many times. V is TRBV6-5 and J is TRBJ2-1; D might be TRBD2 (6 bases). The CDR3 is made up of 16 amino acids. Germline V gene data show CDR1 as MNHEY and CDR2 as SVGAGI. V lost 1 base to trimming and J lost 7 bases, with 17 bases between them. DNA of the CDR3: TGTGCCAGCAGTTACTTTGGCGGGATGGGGGTTAATGAGCAGTTCTTC. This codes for CASSYFGGMGVNEQFF.

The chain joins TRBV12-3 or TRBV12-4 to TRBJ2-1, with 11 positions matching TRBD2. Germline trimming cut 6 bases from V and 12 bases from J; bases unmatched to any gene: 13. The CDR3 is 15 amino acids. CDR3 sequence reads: CASSLAGGEAQGQFF. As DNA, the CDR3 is TGTGCCAGCAGCCTAGCGGGGGGCGAAGCTCAGGGGCAGTTCTTC.

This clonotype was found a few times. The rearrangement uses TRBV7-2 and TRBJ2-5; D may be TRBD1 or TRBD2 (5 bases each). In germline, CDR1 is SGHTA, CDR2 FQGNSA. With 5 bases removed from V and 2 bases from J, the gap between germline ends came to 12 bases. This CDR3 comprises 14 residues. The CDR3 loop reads CASSPKWGQETQYF. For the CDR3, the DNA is TGTGCCAGCAGCCCTAAGTGGGGGCAAGAGACCCAGTACTTC.

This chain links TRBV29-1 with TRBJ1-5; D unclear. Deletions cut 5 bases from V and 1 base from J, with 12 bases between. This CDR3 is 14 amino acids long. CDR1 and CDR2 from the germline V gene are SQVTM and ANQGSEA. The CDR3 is CSVSETSSNQPQHF. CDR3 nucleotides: TGCAGCGTTTCGGAGACGTCCAGCAATCAGCCCCAGCATTTT.

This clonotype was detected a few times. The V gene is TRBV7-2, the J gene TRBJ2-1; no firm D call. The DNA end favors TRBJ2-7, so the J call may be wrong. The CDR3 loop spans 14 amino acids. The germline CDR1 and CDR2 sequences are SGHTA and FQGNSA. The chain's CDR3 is CASSLGLNGLKQYF. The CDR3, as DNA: TGTGCCAGCAGCTTAGGCCTAAACGGGTTGAAGCAGTACTTC.

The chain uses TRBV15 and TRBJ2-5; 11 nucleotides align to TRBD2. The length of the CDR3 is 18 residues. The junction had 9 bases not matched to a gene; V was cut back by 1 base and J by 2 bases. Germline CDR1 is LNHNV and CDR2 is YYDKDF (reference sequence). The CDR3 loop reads CATSRVLSLAGVQETQYF. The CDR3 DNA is TGTGCCACCAGCAGAGTCCTGTCACTAGCGGGAGTACAAGAGACCCAGTACTTC.

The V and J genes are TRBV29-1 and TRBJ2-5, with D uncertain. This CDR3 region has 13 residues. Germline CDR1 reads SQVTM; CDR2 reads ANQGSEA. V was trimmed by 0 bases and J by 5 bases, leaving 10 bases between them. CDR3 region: CSVEEPRHETQYF. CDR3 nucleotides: TGCAGCGTTGAAGAACCTAGGCACGAGACCCAGTACTTC.

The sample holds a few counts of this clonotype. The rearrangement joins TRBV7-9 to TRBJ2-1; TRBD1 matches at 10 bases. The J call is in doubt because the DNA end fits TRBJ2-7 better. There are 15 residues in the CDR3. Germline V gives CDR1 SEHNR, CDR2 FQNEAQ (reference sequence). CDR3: CASSPRQGAVHEQYF. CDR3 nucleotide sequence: TGTGCCAGCAGCCCCCGACAGGGGGCGGTCCACGAGCAGTACTTC.

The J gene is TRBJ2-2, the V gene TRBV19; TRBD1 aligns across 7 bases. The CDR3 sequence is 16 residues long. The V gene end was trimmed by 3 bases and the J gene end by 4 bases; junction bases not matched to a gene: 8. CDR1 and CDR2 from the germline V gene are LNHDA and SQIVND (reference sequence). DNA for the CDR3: TGTGCCAGTAGTATGAGGGGGCGCGCCCCCACCGGGGAGCTGTTTTTT. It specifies CASSMRGRAPTGELFF.

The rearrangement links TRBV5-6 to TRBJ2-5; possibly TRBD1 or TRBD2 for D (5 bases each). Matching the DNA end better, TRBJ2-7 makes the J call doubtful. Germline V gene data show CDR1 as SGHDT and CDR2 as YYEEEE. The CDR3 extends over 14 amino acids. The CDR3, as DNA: TGTGCCAGCAGGGGACGGGGAATCGGCTACGAGCAGTACTTC. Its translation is CASRGRGIGYEQYF.

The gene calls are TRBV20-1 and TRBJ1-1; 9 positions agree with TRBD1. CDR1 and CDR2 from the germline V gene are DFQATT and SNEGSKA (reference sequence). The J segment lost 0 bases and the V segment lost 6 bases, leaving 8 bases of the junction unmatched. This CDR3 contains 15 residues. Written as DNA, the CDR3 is TGCAGTGCCCGGGGCGGGACAGGGTTGAACACTGAAGCTTTCTTT. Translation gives CSARGGTGLNTEAFF.

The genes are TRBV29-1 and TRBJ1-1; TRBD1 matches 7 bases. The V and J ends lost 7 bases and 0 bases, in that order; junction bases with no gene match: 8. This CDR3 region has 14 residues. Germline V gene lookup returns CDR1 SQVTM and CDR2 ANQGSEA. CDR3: CSAPTGPMNTEAFF. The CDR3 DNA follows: TGCAGCGCTCCGACAGGGCCCATGAACACTGAAGCTTTCTTT.

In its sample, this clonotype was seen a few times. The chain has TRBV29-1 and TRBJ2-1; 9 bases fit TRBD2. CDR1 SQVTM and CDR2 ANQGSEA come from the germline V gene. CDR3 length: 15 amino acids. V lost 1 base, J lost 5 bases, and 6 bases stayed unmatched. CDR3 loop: CSVEVASGKNNEQFF. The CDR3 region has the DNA TGCAGCGTTGAAGTGGCTAGCGGGAAAAACAATGAGCAGTTCTTC.

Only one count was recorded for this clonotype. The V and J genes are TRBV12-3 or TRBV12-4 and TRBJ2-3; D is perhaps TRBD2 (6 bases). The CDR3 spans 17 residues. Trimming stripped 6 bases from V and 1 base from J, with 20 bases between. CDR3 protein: CASSPPRGMVGTDTQYF. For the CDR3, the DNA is TGTGCCAGCAGCCCCCCCCGCGGGATGGTCGGCACAGATACGCAGTATTTT.

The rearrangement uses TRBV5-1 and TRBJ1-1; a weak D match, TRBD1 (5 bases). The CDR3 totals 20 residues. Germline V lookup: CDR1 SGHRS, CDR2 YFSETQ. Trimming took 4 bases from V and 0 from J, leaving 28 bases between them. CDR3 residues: CASSLGRTPQSSSMNTEAFF. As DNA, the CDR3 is TGCGCCAGCAGCCTGGGACGGACCCCCCAATCTTCTTCGATGAACACTGAAGCTTTCTTT.

This CDR3 is CAISEMGGDTQYF. The CDR3 region has the DNA TGTGCCATCAGTGAGATGGGTGGAGATACGCAGTATTTT. The rearrangement links TRBV10-3 to TRBJ2-3; the D is unclear. V was trimmed by 2 bases and J by 5 bases, leaving 8 bases between them. Germline values: CDR1 ENHRY, CDR2 SYGVKD. This CDR3 has 13 residues.

The CDR3 reads CSVEGGELAGGYTDTQYF. CDR3 bases: TGCAGCGTTGAAGGTGGAGAACTAGCGGGGGGCTACACAGATACGCAGTATTTT. V gene TRBV29-1 combines with J gene TRBJ2-3, with TRBD2 matching over 12 bases. CDR3 size: 18 residues. Germline CDR1 is SQVTM and CDR2 is ANQGSEA. V shed 1 base, J shed 2 bases, and the junction held 10 bases outside the gene matches.

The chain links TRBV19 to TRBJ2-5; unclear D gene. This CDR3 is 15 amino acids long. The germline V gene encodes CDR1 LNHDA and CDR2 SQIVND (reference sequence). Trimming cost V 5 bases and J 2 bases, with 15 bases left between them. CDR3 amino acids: CASSHPVQQQETQYF. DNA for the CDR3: TGTGCCAGTAGTCATCCGGTGCAACAACAAGAGACCCAGTACTTC.

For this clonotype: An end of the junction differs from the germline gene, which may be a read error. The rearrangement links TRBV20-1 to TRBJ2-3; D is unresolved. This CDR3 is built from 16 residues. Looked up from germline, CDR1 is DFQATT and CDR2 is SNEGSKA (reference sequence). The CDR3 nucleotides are TGCAGTGCTATAATGTTGGGCGCCTTCCGCACAGATCCGCAGTATTTT. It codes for CSAIMLGAFRTDPQYF.